This TCR beta chain came from a study of a mutant IDH1 vaccine in newly diagnosed glioma. This clone was seen only a few times. Its antigen is unidentified. V was pared by 3 bases and J by 9 bases, with 10 bases between. The CDR3 has 12 amino acids. CDR1 and CDR2 from the germline V gene are SGDLS and YYNGEE. Some clones are missing from TCRdb's copy, which holds only in-frame ones; the method was immunoSEQ multiplex PCR. The sample contains about 50,000 clones, 70% to 85% of which appear only once. Time point reported: week 47, end of study. What each vaccine dose contained was 300 ug of mutant IDH1 20-mer peptide, accompanied by topical imiquimod.

The sample in question was PBMCs, obtained from a glioma patient whose treatment included an IDH1 peptide vaccine. The J gene is TRBJ2-1, the V gene TRBV9, with D unresolved. The TCR was taken from a woman in her twenties or thirties with glioma. Some clones in this sample may be carry-over from other donors' samples. This CDR3 reads CASSATPVEQFF. The CDR3 DNA reads TGTGCCAGCAGCGCTACTCCGGTTGAGCAGTTCTTC.